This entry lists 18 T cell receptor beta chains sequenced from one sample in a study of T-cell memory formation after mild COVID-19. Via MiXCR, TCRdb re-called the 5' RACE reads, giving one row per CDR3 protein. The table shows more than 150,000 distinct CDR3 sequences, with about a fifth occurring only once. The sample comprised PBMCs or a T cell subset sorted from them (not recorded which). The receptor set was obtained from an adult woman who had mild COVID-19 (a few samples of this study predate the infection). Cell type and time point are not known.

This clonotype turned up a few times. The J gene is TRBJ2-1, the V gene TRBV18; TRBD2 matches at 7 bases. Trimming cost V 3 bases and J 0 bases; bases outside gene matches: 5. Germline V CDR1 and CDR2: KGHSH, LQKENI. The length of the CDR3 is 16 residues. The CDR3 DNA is TGTGCCAGCTCACCGTCCGGGGGGAGCTCCTACAATGAGCAGTTCTTC. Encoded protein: CASSPSGGSSYNEQFF.

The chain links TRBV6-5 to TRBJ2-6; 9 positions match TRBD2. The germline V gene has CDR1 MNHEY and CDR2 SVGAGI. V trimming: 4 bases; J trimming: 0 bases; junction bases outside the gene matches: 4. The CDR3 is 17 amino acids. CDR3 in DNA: TGTGCCAGCAGTTGGACTAGCGAAAGCTCTGGGGCCAACGTCCTGACTTTC. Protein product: CASSWTSESSGANVLTF.

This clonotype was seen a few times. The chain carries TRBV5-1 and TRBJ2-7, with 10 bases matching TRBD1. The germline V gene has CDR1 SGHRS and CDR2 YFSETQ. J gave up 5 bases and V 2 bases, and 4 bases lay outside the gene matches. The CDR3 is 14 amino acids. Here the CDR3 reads CASSFGQGEDEQYF. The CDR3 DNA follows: TGCGCCAGCAGCTTTGGACAGGGGGAGGACGAGCAGTACTTC.

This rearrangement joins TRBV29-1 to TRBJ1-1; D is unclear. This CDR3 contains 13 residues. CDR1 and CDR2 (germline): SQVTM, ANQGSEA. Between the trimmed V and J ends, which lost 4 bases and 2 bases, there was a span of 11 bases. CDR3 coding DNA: TGCAGCGTTGCTGGTGGTAGTAACACTGAAGCTTTCTTT. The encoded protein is CSVAGGSNTEAFF.

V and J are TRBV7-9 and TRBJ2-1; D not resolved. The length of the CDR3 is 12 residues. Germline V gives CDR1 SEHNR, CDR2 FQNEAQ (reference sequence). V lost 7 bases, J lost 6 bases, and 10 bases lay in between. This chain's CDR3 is CASKIVGNEQFF. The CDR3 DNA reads TGTGCCAGCAAGATTGTGGGCAATGAGCAGTTCTTC.

The CDR3 region has the DNA TGTGCCAGCAGCCCGGCGCGGCGTGAGACCCAGTACTTC. It encodes CASSPARRETQYF. This chain connects TRBV12-3 or TRBV12-4 to TRBJ2-5, with D uncertain. The CDR3 totals 13 residues. V lost 6 bases and J lost 5, with 13 bases in between.

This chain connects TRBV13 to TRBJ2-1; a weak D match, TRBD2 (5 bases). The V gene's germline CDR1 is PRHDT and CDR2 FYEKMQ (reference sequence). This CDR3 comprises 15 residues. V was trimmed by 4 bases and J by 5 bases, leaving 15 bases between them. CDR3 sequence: CASSSLAPGDNEQFF. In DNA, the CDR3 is TGTGCCAGCAGCTCCCTAGCTCCTGGGGACAATGAGCAGTTCTTC.

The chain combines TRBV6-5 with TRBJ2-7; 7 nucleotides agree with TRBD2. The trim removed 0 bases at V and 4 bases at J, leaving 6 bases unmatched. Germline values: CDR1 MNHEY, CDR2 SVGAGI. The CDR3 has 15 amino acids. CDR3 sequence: CASSYSERDGYEQYF. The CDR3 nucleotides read TGTGCCAGCAGTTACTCGGAGCGGGATGGGTACGAGCAGTACTTC.

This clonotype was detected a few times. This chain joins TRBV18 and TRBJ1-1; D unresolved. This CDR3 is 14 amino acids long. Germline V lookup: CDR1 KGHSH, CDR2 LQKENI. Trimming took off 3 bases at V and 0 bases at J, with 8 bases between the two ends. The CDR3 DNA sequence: TGTGCCAGCTCACCGAGCAGGATGAACACTGAAGCTTTCTTT. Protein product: CASSPSRMNTEAFF.

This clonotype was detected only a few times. The CDR3 bases are TGTGCCAGCAGTGCAAAGGGTCTTGACGAGCAGTACTTC. Translation: CASSAKGLDEQYF. J is TRBJ2-7 and V is TRBV2; D gene unclear. Deletions cut 4 bases from V and 5 bases from J, with 12 bases between. The CDR3 sequence is 13 residues long. Germline CDR1 and CDR2: SNHLY and FYNNEI.

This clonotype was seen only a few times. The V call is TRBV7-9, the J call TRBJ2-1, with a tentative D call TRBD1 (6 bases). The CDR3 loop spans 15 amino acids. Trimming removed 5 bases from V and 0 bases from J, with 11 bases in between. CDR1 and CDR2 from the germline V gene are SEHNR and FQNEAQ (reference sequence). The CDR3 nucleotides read TGTGCCAGCAGCCCCGCAGGGGTCTCCTACAATGAGCAGTTCTTC. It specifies CASSPAGVSYNEQFF.

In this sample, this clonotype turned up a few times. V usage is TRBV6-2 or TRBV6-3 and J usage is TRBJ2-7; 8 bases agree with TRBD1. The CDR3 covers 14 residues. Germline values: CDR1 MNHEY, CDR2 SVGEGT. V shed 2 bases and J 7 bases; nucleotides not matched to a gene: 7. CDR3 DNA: TGTGCCAGCAGTTACCTGGACAGGGCGGGTGAGCAGTACTTC. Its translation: CASSYLDRAGEQYF.

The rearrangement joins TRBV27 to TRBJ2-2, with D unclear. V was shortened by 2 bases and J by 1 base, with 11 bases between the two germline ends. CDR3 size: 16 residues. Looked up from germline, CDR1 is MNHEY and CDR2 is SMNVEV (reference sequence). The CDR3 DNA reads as TGTGCCAGCAGTTTAGTTCAAGTCTTGAACACCGGGGAGCTGTTTTTT. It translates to CASSLVQVLNTGELFF.

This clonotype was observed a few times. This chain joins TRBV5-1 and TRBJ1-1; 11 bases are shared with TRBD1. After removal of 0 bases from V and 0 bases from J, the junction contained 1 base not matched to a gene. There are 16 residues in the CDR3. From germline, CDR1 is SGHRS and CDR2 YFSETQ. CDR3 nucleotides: TGCGCCAGCAGCTTGGGGGACAGGGGGGTGAACACTGAAGCTTTCTTT. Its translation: CASSLGDRGVNTEAFF.

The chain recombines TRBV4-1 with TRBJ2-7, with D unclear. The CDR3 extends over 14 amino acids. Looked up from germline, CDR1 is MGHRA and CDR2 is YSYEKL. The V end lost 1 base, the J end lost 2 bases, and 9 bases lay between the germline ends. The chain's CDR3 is CASSQATGTYEQYF. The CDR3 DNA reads TGCGCCAGCAGCCAAGCTACTGGGACCTACGAGCAGTACTTC.

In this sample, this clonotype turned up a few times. CDR3 nucleotide sequence: TGTGCCAGCAGCTCCACCGGGACAGGGAACACTGAAGCTTTCTTT. Translated: CASSSTGTGNTEAFF. The chain recombines TRBV9 with TRBJ1-1, with 8 bases identical to TRBD1. Germline lookup yields CDR1 SGDLS and CDR2 YYNGEE. The CDR3 is made up of 15 amino acids. With 4 bases clipped from V and 1 base from J, the junction kept 6 bases outside the gene matches.

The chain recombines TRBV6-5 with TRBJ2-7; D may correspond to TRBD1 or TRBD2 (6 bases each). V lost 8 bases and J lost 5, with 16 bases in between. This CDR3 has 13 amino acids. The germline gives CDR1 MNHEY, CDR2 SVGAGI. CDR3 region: CASAWGAGNEQYF. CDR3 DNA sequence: TGTGCCAGCGCGTGGGGGGCGGGCAACGAGCAGTACTTC.

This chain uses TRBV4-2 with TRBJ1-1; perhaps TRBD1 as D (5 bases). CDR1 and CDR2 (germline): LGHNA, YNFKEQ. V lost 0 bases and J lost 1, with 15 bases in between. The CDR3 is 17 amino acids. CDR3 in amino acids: CASSQDWEGIWNTEAFF. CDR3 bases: TGTGCCAGCAGCCAAGACTGGGAGGGGATATGGAACACTGAAGCTTTCTTT.